The 18 T cell receptor beta chains below all came from one sample that was sequenced in a study of T cells in Graves' hyperthyroidism and ophthalmopathy (dated by TCRdb to the late 2010s). The library relied on multiplex PCR. TCRdb shows the sequencer as Illumina HiSeq 2000. The TCR beta CDR3 regions were amplified from the RNA transcripts. A first-round RT-PCR of the TCR CDR3 used the HTBI primer set with the Qiagen OneStep RT-PCR kit. In-frame beta chains were kept once TCRdb had trimmed the public reads at Q25 with fastp and called clones with MiXCR. CDR3 protein duplicates are merged, each entry listing the most common genes and DNA. For this sample the table gives about 770,000 distinct CDR3 sequences, of which around 19% were detected only once. Together, the top ten hold around 17% of the sample. The sequenced sample consisted of blood. All receptors derive from a woman between 50 and 59 years old with Graves' hyperthyroidism that later progressed to Graves' ophthalmopathy.

The DNA for the CDR3 is TGTGCCAGCAGCTTAGCGCCCAGAGGGTTAGAAGCCTGCACCTTC. It encodes CASSLAPRGLEACTF. V and J are TRBV7-8 and TRBJ1-2; the D is unclear. V was pared by 0 bases and J by 13 bases, with 21 bases between. Germline assignment: CDR1 SGHVS and CDR2 FQNEAQ. CDR3 length: 15 residues. Together with reference TRBV7-8 and TRBJ1-2, the CDR3 gives the full variable domain: GAGVSQSPRYKVAKRGQDVALRCDPISGHVSLFWYQQALGQGPEFLTYFQNEAQLDKSGLPSDRFFAERPEGSVSTLKIQRTQQEDSAVYLCASSLAPRGLEACTFGSGTRLTVV.

The table lists this clonotype with many counts. The V and J genes are TRBV6-5 and TRBJ1-2, with 7 positions matching TRBD1. Germline CDR1 is MNHEY and CDR2 is SVGAGI. The J segment lost 7 bases and the V segment lost 0 bases, leaving 5 bases of the junction unmatched. The CDR3 consists of 14 residues. The CDR3 protein is CASSYSEGALGYTF. The CDR3 DNA follows: TGTGCCAGCAGTTACTCGGAGGGGGCCCTTGGCTACACCTTC.

This clonotype appeared a few times. The CDR3 region is CASSRPSSYNSPLHF. The CDR3 nucleotides are TGTGCCAGCAGTCGACCGAGCTCCTATAATTCACCCCTCCACTTT. The chain couples TRBV6-1 to TRBJ1-6; D is unresolved. Per the germline V gene, CDR1 is MNHNS and CDR2 is SASEGT. The CDR3 runs to 15 residues. Trimming removed 5 bases at V and 0 bases at J, with 8 bases between.

The rearrangement links TRBV7-9 to TRBJ2-1; the match to TRBD1 covers 7 bases. V gave up 10 bases and J gave up 5 bases; unmatched junction bases: 5. This CDR3 contains 12 residues. The germline CDR1 and CDR2 sequences are SEHNR and FQNEAQ (reference sequence). The CDR3 nucleotides read TGTGCCACCAAGGACAGGAACAATGAGCAGTTCTTC. It yields the protein CATKDRNNEQFF.

In this sample, this clonotype turned up a few times. V is TRBV20-1 and J is TRBJ2-2; 10 bases align to TRBD2. The CDR3 sequence is 17 residues long. From germline, CDR1 is DFQATT and CDR2 SNEGSKA (reference sequence). With 1 base clipped from V and 3 bases from J, the junction kept 8 bases outside the gene matches. The CDR3 region has the DNA TGCAGTGCTAGAGTAGGAATAGCGGGGGGCTACACCGGGGAGCTGTTTTTT. Translated: CSARVGIAGGYTGELFF.

In the case of this clonotype: Since the CDR3 does not end with the conserved phenylalanine or tryptophan, this likely comes from a read error. This rearrangement joins TRBV27 to TRBJ1-1; D is unresolved. This CDR3 is built from 14 residues. Trimming took 2 bases from V and 1 from J, leaving 8 bases between them. Looked up from germline, CDR1 is MNHEY and CDR2 is SMNVEV (reference sequence). The CDR3 protein is CASSLEPGNTEAFS. The DNA for the CDR3 is TGTGCCAGCAGTTTAGAGCCCGGGAACACTGAAGCTTTCTCT.

The V call is TRBV3-1, the J call TRBJ1-4; no reliable D call. V lost 3 bases to trimming and J lost 8 bases, with 13 bases between them. The CDR3 sequence is 14 residues long. CDR1 LGHDT and CDR2 YNNKEL come from the germline V gene (reference sequence). CDR3 sequence reads: CASSHRGRKEKLFF. CDR3 bases: TGTGCCAGCAGCCACCGGGGAAGAAAAGAAAAACTGTTTTTT. The entire variable domain, with the rest obtained from reference TRBV3-1 and TRBJ1-4, is as follows: DTAVSQTPKYLVTQMGNDKSIKCEQNLGHDTMYWYKQDSKKFLKIMFSYNNKELIINETVPNRFSPKSPDKAHLNLHINSLELGDSAVYFCASSHRGRKEKLFFGSGTQLSVL.

The rearrangement joins TRBV25-1 to TRBJ1-6; D is unclear. CDR1 is MGHDK and CDR2 is SYGVNS in the germline V gene. The CDR3 is made up of 12 amino acids. V was pared by 8 bases and J by 7 bases, with 9 bases between. The CDR3 region is CASRGGNSPLHF. The CDR3 DNA follows: TGTGCCAGCCGGGGAGGCAATTCACCCCTCCACTTT.

This clonotype came up many times. The chain uses TRBV6-1 and TRBJ2-7; no firm D call. V was cut by 6 bases and J by 2 bases, with 14 bases left in between. This CDR3 spans 14 amino acids. Germline V lookup: CDR1 MNHNS, CDR2 SASEGT. CDR3 loop: CASRVPVFPYEQYF. In DNA, the CDR3 is TGTGCCAGCAGGGTTCCAGTATTTCCCTACGAGCAGTACTTC.

This clonotype turned up a few times. The V call is TRBV20-1, the J call TRBJ1-5, with a weak D call TRBD1 (6 bases). The CDR3 covers 13 residues. Germline loops: CDR1 DFQATT, CDR2 SNEGSKA (reference sequence). The V end was cut by 6 bases, the J end by 4 bases, with 13 bases between. In DNA, the CDR3 is TGCAGTGCCATGGACAGTCCTAATCAGCCCCAGCATTTT. It is translated as CSAMDSPNQPQHF.

This chain connects TRBV11-2 to TRBJ2-3; no definite D call. The CDR3 sequence is 14 residues long. The germline V gene encodes CDR1 SGHAT and CDR2 FQNNGV. The V end was cut by 4 bases, the J end by 2 bases, with 10 bases between. CDR3 nucleotides: TGTGCCAGCAGCTCCTACGAGGCCACAGATACGCAGTATTTT. Translating it yields CASSSYEATDTQYF.

There are many counts of this clonotype. V gene TRBV11-2 combines with J gene TRBJ2-7, with 13 bases that match TRBD2. The CDR3 consists of 17 residues. V gave up 0 bases and J gave up 3 bases; unmatched junction bases: 5. Germline V gives CDR1 SGHAT, CDR2 FQNNGV. CDR3 amino acids: CASSLDHGTSGVYEQYF. DNA of the CDR3: TGTGCCAGCAGCTTAGATCACGGGACTAGCGGGGTCTACGAGCAGTACTTC.

The chain carries TRBV11-2 and TRBJ2-1, with 11 bases fitting TRBD2. The V gene's germline CDR1 is SGHAT and CDR2 FQNNGV. The trim removed 10 bases at V and 0 bases at J, leaving 5 bases unmatched. The CDR3 is 15 residues long. In nucleotides, the CDR3 is TGTGCCACCCTACTAGCGGGGGCCTCCTACAATGAGCAGTTCTTC. Its protein is CATLLAGASYNEQFF.

There are many counts of this clonotype. The chain links TRBV30 to TRBJ1-1; D not certain. In germline, CDR1 is GTSNPN, CDR2 SVGIG (reference sequence). The CDR3 length is 12 residues. Trimming removed 0 bases from V and 11 bases from J, with 13 bases in between. DNA for the CDR3: TGTGCCTGGAGTGTATCAAAGAGGGAGGCTTTCTTT. Its translation: CAWSVSKREAFF. Filled out from reference TRBV30 and TRBJ1-1, the complete variable domain reads SQTIHQWPATLVQPVGSPLSLECTVEGTSNPNLYWYRQAAGRGLQLLFYSVGIGQISSEVPQNLSASRPQDRQFILSSKKLLLSDSGFYLCAWSVSKREAFFGQGTRLTVV.

The J gene is TRBJ2-5, the V gene TRBV4-2, with TRBD2 identical over 9 bases. Trimming removed 4 bases from V and 3 bases from J; junction bases left unmatched: 6. The CDR3 has 15 residues. The germline V gene has CDR1 LGHNA and CDR2 YNFKEQ. The CDR3 DNA reads as TGTGCCAGCAGCCGTTTGGAGCGGGGGGAAGAGACCCAGTACTTC. This sequence encodes CASSRLERGEETQYF.

This clonotype appeared many times. The CDR3 loop reads CASSQGPDMNTEAFF. CDR3 nucleotide sequence: TGTGCCAGCAGCCAAGGGCCTGATATGAACACTGAAGCTTTCTTT. This chain links TRBV3-1 with TRBJ1-1; D is unresolved. In germline, CDR1 is LGHDT, CDR2 YNNKEL (reference sequence). CDR3 length: 15 residues. V was pared by 1 base and J by 0 bases, with 9 bases between.

A word on this clonotype: At one boundary the junction diverges from the germline segment, which might be a read error. This rearrangement joins TRBV29-1 to TRBJ2-5; D possibly matches TRBD1 or TRBD2 (5 bases each). The CDR3 loop spans 13 amino acids. The germline V gene has CDR1 SQVTM and CDR2 ANQGSEA. The chain's CDR3 is CSVEMDLGETRYF. The CDR3 DNA sequence: TGCAGCGTTGAAATGGACCTAGGGGAGACCCGGTACTTC.

This clonotype was seen a few times. The gene calls are TRBV20-1 and TRBJ1-4, with 7 bases fitting TRBD1. The CDR3 is 17 amino acids. The germline V gene encodes CDR1 DFQATT and CDR2 SNEGSKA (reference sequence). Unmatched junction bases numbered 12, after V lost 3 bases and J lost 2 bases. The chain's CDR3 is CSASSGRGLGTNEKLFF. The CDR3 region has the DNA TGCAGTGCTAGTTCAGGGAGGGGGCTAGGTACTAATGAAAAACTGTTTTTT.